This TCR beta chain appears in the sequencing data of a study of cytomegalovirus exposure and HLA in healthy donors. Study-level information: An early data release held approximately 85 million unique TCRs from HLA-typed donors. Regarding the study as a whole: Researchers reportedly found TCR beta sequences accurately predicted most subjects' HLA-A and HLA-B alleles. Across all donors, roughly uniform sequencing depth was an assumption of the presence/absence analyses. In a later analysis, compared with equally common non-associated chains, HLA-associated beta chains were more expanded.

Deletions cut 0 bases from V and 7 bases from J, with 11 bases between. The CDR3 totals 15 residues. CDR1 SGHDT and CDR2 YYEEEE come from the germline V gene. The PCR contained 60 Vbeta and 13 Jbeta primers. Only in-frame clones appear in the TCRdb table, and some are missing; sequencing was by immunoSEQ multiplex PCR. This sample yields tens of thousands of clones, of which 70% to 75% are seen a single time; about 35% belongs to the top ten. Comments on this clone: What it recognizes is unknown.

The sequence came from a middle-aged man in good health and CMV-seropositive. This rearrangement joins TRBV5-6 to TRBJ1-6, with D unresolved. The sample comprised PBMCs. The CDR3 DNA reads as TGTGCCAGCAGCTTGGGTTACGAGTTGAATTCACCCCTCCACTTT. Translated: CASSLGYELNSPLHF.